Below are 30 T cell receptor beta chains sequenced from a single sample in a study of CD8+ T cells in alopecia areata. cDNA prepared by RNA extraction and subsequent reverse transcription served as the template for sequencing. Produced via immunoSEQ multiplex PCR; TCRdb's table is partial and in-frame only. This table holds over 100,000 clones, approximately 49% found once. Sequences were derived from CD8+ T cells sorted from blood, sampled at week 0. These receptors all stem from a human donor with alopecia areata.

The chain carries TRBV13 and TRBJ2-6, with D possibly being TRBD1 (5 bases). The ends were cut back, 0 bases at V and 3 bases at J, with 9 bases in the middle. The CDR3 extends over 16 amino acids. Germline assignment: CDR1 PRHDT and CDR2 FYEKMQ (reference sequence). In DNA form, the CDR3 reads TGTGCCAGCAGCTTAGGAAGGGGCTATGGGGCCAACGTCCTGACTTTC. Its translation is CASSLGRGYGANVLTF.

The chain employs TRBV29-1 and TRBJ1-2, with unresolved D. The germline CDR1 and CDR2 sequences are SQVTM and ANQGSEA. The CDR3 runs to 15 residues. Trimming shortened V by 2 bases and J by 2 bases, and 15 bases separated the two germline ends. The CDR3 region is CSVERVAGGNYGYTF. CDR3 nucleotides: TGCAGCGTTGAAAGGGTGGCAGGAGGAAACTATGGCTACACCTTC. Full variable domain (remainder filled in from reference TRBV29-1 and TRBJ1-2): SAVISQKPSRDICQRGTSLTIQCQVDSQVTMMFWYRQQPGQSLTLIATANQGSEATYESGFVIDKFPISRPNLTFSTLTVSNMSPEDSSIYLCSVERVAGGNYGYTFGSGTRLTVV.

This clone appeared many times. The V and J genes are TRBV4-3 and TRBJ2-7; D perhaps matches TRBD1 (7 bases). Trimming shortened V by 1 base and J by 7 bases, and 20 bases separated the two germline ends. The CDR3 extends over 16 amino acids. CDR1 is LGHNA, CDR2 YSLEER, per germline. DNA of the CDR3: TGCGCCAGCAGCCAAGCCCTGGAGGGGGCAGGAGGAGAGCAGTACTTC. Translated, it gives CASSQALEGAGGEQYF.

The chain combines TRBV29-1 with TRBJ2-7, with D perhaps TRBD2 (6 bases). V was shortened by 7 bases and J by 3 bases, with 13 bases between the two germline ends. The CDR3 length is 12 residues. Germline lookup yields CDR1 SQVTM and CDR2 ANQGSEA. Written as DNA, the CDR3 is TGCAGCGGGGGGGACGGAGGCTACGAGCAGTACTTC. Its protein is CSGGDGGYEQYF.

This clone was picked up a small number of times. The V gene is TRBV13, the J gene TRBJ2-7; D is unclear. In germline, CDR1 is PRHDT, CDR2 FYEKMQ (reference sequence). There are 15 residues in the CDR3. V was shortened by 0 bases and J by 1 base, with 10 bases between the two germline ends. CDR3 DNA sequence: TGTGCCAGCAGCTTAGGGGGTATGGGATCCTACGAGCAGTACTTC. Its translation is CASSLGGMGSYEQYF.

This clone was seen only a few times. The chain recombines TRBV11-2 with TRBJ2-3; D remains unclear. Germline V gene data show CDR1 as SGHAT and CDR2 as FQNNGV. The V end was cut by 4 bases, the J end by 2 bases, with 10 bases between. This CDR3 contains 14 residues. The CDR3 sequence is CASSYSTNTDTQYF. The CDR3 nucleotides read TGTGCCAGCAGCTATTCCACTAACACAGATACGCAGTATTTT.

This chain joins TRBV6-5 and TRBJ2-5, with a weak D call TRBD2 (6 bases). Per germline, CDR1 MNHEY and CDR2 SVGAGI. The CDR3 covers 13 residues. The ends were cut back, 4 bases at V and 9 bases at J, with 15 bases in the middle. The CDR3 nucleotides are TGTGCCAGCAGTTTTGTGGGGGAGGTTGCCCAGTACTTC. This sequence encodes CASSFVGEVAQYF.

This clone came up a few times. The chain links TRBV7-9 to TRBJ1-1; the match to TRBD1 covers 9 bases. The germline CDR1 and CDR2 sequences are SEHNR and FQNEAQ (reference sequence). Trimming removed 6 bases from V and 7 bases from J; junction bases left unmatched: 12. The CDR3 extends over 15 amino acids. The CDR3 region is CASRKQRTGDGEAFF. The CDR3 nucleotides read TGTGCCAGCAGGAAACAAAGGACAGGGGACGGTGAAGCTTTCTTT.

The chain employs TRBV4-3 and TRBJ2-5; 10 nucleotides align to TRBD2. CDR1 is LGHNA, CDR2 YSLEER, per germline. The J segment lost 5 bases and the V segment lost 3 bases, leaving 3 bases of the junction unmatched. The CDR3 is 14 residues long. The CDR3 protein is CASSHSGGAETQYF. CDR3 coding DNA: TGCGCCAGCAGCCACAGCGGGGGGGCGGAGACCCAGTACTTC.

The rearrangement joins TRBV27 to TRBJ2-1; D not resolved. Germline V CDR1 and CDR2: MNHEY, SMNVEV (reference sequence). The CDR3 runs 13 residues. The V gene lost 3 bases and the J gene lost 0 bases, with 3 bases spanning the gap. The chain's CDR3 is CASSLASYNEQFF. The CDR3 DNA follows: TGTGCCAGCAGTTTGGCCTCCTACAATGAGCAGTTCTTC.

V and J are TRBV11-2 and TRBJ2-3; a possible D gene is TRBD1 (5 bases). Trimming took 2 bases from V and 10 from J, leaving 19 bases between them. Per germline, CDR1 SGHAT and CDR2 FQNNGV. The CDR3 has 15 residues. The CDR3: CASSLWGRPHGSQYF. The CDR3 DNA sequence: TGTGCCAGCAGCTTATGGGGCCGACCGCATGGGTCGCAGTATTTT.

In its sample, this clone was seen a few times. V is TRBV29-1 and J is TRBJ1-1; D is possibly TRBD1 (6 bases). From germline, CDR1 is SQVTM and CDR2 ANQGSEA. Trimming removed 0 bases from V and 4 bases from J, with 12 bases in between. CDR3 length: 14 amino acids. CDR3 sequence (DNA): TGCAGCGTTGAAGATCGAGGGGGGGCCACTGAAGCTTTCTTT. Translation: CSVEDRGGATEAFF.

The chain is built from TRBV7-9 and TRBJ2-3, with no clear D. Germline V lookup: CDR1 SEHNR, CDR2 FQNEAQ (reference sequence). The CDR3 has 14 amino acids. Trimming pared 4 bases from V and 4 bases from J, leaving 12 bases between. CDR3 loop: CASSSAHGPDTQYF. Here the CDR3 DNA reads TGTGCCAGCAGCTCAGCTCACGGGCCAGATACGCAGTATTTT.

This clone was recorded a few times. The chain uses TRBV13 and TRBJ2-1; 9 nucleotides match TRBD2. Germline V gene lookup returns CDR1 PRHDT and CDR2 FYEKMQ (reference sequence). This CDR3 comprises 14 residues. Trimming removed 5 bases from V and 6 bases from J; junction bases left unmatched: 5. The CDR3 loop reads CASSPQAGGNEQFF. The CDR3 DNA sequence: TGTGCCAGCAGCCCCCAAGCGGGGGGCAATGAGCAGTTCTTC.

This rearrangement joins TRBV6-5 to TRBJ1-1, with 7 bases identical to TRBD1. This CDR3 comprises 13 residues. The ends lost 2 bases at V and 6 bases at J; junction bases unmatched: 3. CDR1 is MNHEY, CDR2 SVGAGI, per germline. CDR3 in DNA: TGTGCCAGCAGTTACGACACAGGGGCTGAAGCTTTCTTT. Translated: CASSYDTGAEAFF.

The count of this clone is one. This rearrangement joins TRBV29-1 to TRBJ1-1; 7 bases align to TRBD1. Germline CDR1 reads SQVTM; CDR2 reads ANQGSEA. The V gene end was trimmed by 5 bases and the J gene end by 10 bases; junction bases not matched to a gene: 10. This CDR3 contains 12 residues. The chain's CDR3 is CSVPPTGSGAFF. The CDR3 DNA sequence: TGCAGCGTTCCACCGACAGGGAGTGGAGCTTTCTTT.

This clone was counted a few times. J is TRBJ1-5 and V is TRBV27; a weak D match, TRBD1 (6 bases). Trimming shortened V by 5 bases and J by 5 bases, and 13 bases separated the two germline ends. CDR1 and CDR2 from the germline V gene are MNHEY and SMNVEV (reference sequence). CDR3 length: 14 residues. The CDR3 loop is CASSPRTADQPQHF. CDR3 nucleotides: TGTGCCAGCAGTCCGCGGACAGCCGATCAGCCCCAGCATTTT.

The rearrangement links TRBV2 to TRBJ2-1; 11 bases are a match to TRBD2. There are 15 residues in the CDR3. J gave up 8 bases and V 8 bases, and 11 bases lay outside the gene matches. Looked up from germline, CDR1 is SNHLY and CDR2 is FYNNEI. CDR3 coding DNA: TGTGCCAGCCCCTTGGCGACTAGCGGGATGCATGAGCAGTTCTTC. Protein sequence: CASPLATSGMHEQFF.

As to this clone: Other DNA sequences in the sample encode the same CDR3. V and J are TRBV30 and TRBJ1-6; 10 bases map to TRBD1. J was trimmed by 8 bases and V by 3 bases; bases with no gene match: 4. The CDR3 sequence is 14 residues long. Germline V lookup: CDR1 GTSNPN, CDR2 SVGIG (reference sequence). CDR3 in DNA: TGTGCCTGGAGCGCCGGGACAGGGGATTCACCCCTCCACTTT. It specifies CAWSAGTGDSPLHF.

This chain joins TRBV27 and TRBJ1-1, with 10 bases fitting TRBD1. V dropped 5 bases and J dropped 4; count of bases not matched to a gene: 4. Per germline, CDR1 MNHEY and CDR2 SMNVEV (reference sequence). The CDR3 has 14 amino acids. The chain's CDR3 is CASSPGTGVTEAFF. The CDR3 coding sequence is TGTGCCAGCAGTCCCGGGACAGGGGTCACTGAAGCTTTCTTT.

J is TRBJ2-6 and V is TRBV5-4, with TRBD1 matching over 9 bases. The CDR3 consists of 18 residues. V was pared by 10 bases and J by 1 base, with 15 bases of the junction left unmatched. CDR1 and CDR2 (germline): SGHNT, YYREEE (reference sequence). CDR3 coding DNA: TGTGCCTTCAGCTTAGGGACAGGGATTTTTTCTGGGGCCAACGTCCTGACTTTC. Protein sequence: CAFSLGTGIFSGANVLTF. Full variable domain (remainder filled in from reference TRBV5-4 and TRBJ2-6): ETGVTQSPTHLIKTRGQQVTLRCSSQSGHNTVSWYQQALGQGPQFIFQYYREEENGRGNFPPRFSGLQFPNYSSELNVNALELDDSALYLCAFSLGTGIFSGANVLTFGAGSRLTVL.

This sequence joins TRBV19 and TRBJ1-5, with a possible D match to TRBD1 (5 bases). Trimming pared 7 bases from V and 2 bases from J, leaving 9 bases between. This CDR3 is built from 13 residues. Per germline, CDR1 LNHDA and CDR2 SQIVND (reference sequence). The CDR3 is CASIAGGNQPQHF. As DNA, the CDR3 is TGTGCCAGTATTGCGGGGGGCAATCAGCCCCAGCATTTT.

V gene TRBV5-1 combines with J gene TRBJ2-7; 9 bases agree with TRBD1. This CDR3 has 16 amino acids. The V gene end was trimmed by 0 bases and the J gene end by 0 bases; junction bases not matched to a gene: 4. The V gene's germline CDR1 is SGHRS and CDR2 YFSETQ. The DNA for the CDR3 is TGCGCCAGCAGCTTGGACGTGACAGGGGGCTCCTACGAGCAGTACTTC. Its protein product is CASSLDVTGGSYEQYF.

This clone has a single count. The chain carries TRBV4-3 and TRBJ2-1; D is possibly TRBD2 (6 bases). CDR3 length: 16 residues. Germline CDR1 is LGHNA and CDR2 is YSLEER. Trimming removed 2 bases from V and 8 bases from J, with 19 bases in between. CDR3 DNA sequence: TGCGCCAGCAGCCAACATTTGACTAGGGGAGGCGATGAGCAGTTCTTC. As protein: CASSQHLTRGGDEQFF.

V gene TRBV29-1 combines with J gene TRBJ2-7; possible D gene TRBD1, 5 bases. Germline CDR1 reads SQVTM; CDR2 reads ANQGSEA. The CDR3 consists of 16 residues. Trimming took off 3 bases at V and 1 base at J, with 19 bases between the two ends. The CDR3 region is CSVDGVGVLGSYEQYF. The DNA for the CDR3 is TGCAGCGTTGACGGCGTAGGGGTCCTCGGGTCCTACGAGCAGTACTTC.

With regard to this clone: Other DNA sequences in the same sample also yield this CDR3. The chain joins TRBV29-1 to TRBJ2-7; D call uncertain. Trimming stripped 0 bases from V and 0 bases from J, with 6 bases between. The CDR3 has 13 amino acids. The germline V gene encodes CDR1 SQVTM and CDR2 ANQGSEA. The CDR3 coding sequence is TGCAGCGTTGAAGATCGCGGCTCCTACGAGCAGTACTTC. Its translation: CSVEDRGSYEQYF.

The gene calls are TRBV6-5 and TRBJ2-7; 10 bases align to TRBD1. The CDR3 has 13 residues. Germline-derived CDR1 and CDR2 are MNHEY and SVGAGI. After removal of 8 bases from V and 2 bases from J, the junction contained 3 bases not matched to a gene. The CDR3 nucleotides read TGTGCCAGCCGGGACAGGGGCCCCTACGAGCAGTACTTC. Translation gives CASRDRGPYEQYF.

This chain joins TRBV30 and TRBJ2-7; D is undetermined. V was trimmed by 3 bases and J by 6 bases, leaving 12 bases between them. Germline-derived CDR1 and CDR2 are GTSNPN and SVGIG (reference sequence). The CDR3 consists of 12 residues. This CDR3 is CAWSYGGAEQYF. The CDR3 nucleotides are TGTGCCTGGAGCTACGGTGGTGCCGAGCAGTACTTC.

This clone has more than one count but fewer than ten. J is TRBJ2-3 and V is TRBV27; tentative D call: TRBD2 (5 bases). The V and J ends lost 2 bases and 3 bases respectively, with 6 bases between them. The CDR3 has 13 residues. The germline V gene has CDR1 MNHEY and CDR2 SMNVEV (reference sequence). In nucleotides, the CDR3 is TGTGCCAGCAGTTTAGGAGGAACAGATACGCAGTATTTT. Its protein product is CASSLGGTDTQYF.

This rearrangement joins TRBV23-1 to TRBJ2-2, with D perhaps TRBD1 (6 bases). TRBV23-1 is designated an ORF whose function remains uncertain. This CDR3 is built from 16 residues. V dropped 0 bases and J dropped 1 base, with 9 bases sitting between them. The CDR3 spells CASSQSGTKNTGELFF. CDR3 DNA sequence: TGCGCCAGCAGTCAATCCGGGACAAAGAACACCGGGGAGCTGTTTTTT.